This T cell receptor (beta chain) was obtained from a study of CDR3 diversity in severe acne. TCRdb itself ran the PCR reads through MiXCR, one entry per CDR3 protein. The sample has 100,000 or so distinct CDR3 sequences, around 53% seen once. The sequence came from a male donor with acne. The sequenced material came from blood.

DNA of the CDR3: TGTGCCAGTGAGGCCCGGGGCGGGGAGCTGTTTTTT. Translation: CASEARGGELFF. V gene TRBV12-3 or TRBV12-4 combines with J gene TRBJ2-2, with a weak D call TRBD2 (5 bases). Between the trimmed V and J ends, which lost 9 bases and 7 bases, there was a span of 12 bases. The CDR3 contains 12 residues.